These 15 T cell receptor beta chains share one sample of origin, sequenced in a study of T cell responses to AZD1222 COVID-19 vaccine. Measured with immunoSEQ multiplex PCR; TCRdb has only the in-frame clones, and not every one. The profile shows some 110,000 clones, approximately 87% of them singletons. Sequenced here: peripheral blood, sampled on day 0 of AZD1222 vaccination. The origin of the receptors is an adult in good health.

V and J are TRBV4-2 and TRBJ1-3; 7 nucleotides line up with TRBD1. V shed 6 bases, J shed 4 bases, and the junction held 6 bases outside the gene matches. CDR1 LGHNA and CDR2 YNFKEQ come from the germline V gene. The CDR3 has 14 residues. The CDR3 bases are TGTGCCAGCAGTCATCAGGGGGAAGGAAACACCATATATTTT. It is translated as CASSHQGEGNTIYF.

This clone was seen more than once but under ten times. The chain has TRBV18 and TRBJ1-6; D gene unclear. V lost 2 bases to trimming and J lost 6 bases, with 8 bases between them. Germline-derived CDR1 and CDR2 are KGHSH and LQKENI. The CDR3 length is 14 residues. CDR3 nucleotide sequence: TGTGCCAGCTCACCAGACCAAGTTAATTCACCCCTCCACTTT. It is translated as CASSPDQVNSPLHF.

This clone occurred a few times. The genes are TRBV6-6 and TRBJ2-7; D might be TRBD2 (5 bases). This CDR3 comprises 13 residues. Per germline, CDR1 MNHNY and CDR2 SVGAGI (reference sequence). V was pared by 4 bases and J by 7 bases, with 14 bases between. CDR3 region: CASSFPGRAEQYF. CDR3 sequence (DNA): TGTGCCAGCAGTTTCCCCGGGCGGGCGGAGCAGTACTTC.

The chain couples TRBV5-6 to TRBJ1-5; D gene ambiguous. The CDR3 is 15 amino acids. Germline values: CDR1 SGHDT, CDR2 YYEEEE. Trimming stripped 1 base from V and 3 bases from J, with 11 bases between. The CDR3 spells CASSLSAGSNQPQHF. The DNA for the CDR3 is TGTGCCAGCAGCTTGTCCGCGGGGTCCAATCAGCCCCAGCATTTT.

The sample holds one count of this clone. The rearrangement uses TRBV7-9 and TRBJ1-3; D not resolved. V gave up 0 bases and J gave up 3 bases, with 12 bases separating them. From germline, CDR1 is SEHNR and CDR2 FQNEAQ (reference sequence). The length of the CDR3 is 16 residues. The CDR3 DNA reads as TGTGCCAGCAGCTTAGCGGGCCCAGGACGTGGAAACACCATATATTTT. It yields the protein CASSLAGPGRGNTIYF.

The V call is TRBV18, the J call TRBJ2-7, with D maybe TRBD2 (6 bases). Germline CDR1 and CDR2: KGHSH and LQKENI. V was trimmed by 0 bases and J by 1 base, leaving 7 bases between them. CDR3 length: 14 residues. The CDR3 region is CASSPPGGSYEQYF. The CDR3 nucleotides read TGTGCCAGCTCACCACCGGGGGGATCCTACGAGCAGTACTTC.

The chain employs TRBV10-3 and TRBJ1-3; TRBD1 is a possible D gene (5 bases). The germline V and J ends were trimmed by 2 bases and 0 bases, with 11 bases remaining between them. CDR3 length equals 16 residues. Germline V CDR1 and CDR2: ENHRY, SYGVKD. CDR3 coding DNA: TGTGCCATCAGTGAGATGGGGCGCTCCTCTGGAAACACCATATATTTT. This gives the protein CAISEMGRSSGNTIYF.

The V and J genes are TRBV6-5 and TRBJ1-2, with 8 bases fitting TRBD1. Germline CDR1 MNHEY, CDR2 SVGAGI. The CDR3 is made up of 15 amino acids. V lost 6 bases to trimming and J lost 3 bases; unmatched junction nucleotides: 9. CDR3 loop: CASSPETGEDYGYTF. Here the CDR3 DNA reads TGTGCCAGCAGCCCAGAGACAGGGGAGGACTATGGCTACACCTTC.

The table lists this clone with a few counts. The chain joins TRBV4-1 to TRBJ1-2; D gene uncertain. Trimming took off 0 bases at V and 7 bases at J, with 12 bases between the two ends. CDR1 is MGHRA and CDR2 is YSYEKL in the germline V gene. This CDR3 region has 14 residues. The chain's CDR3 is CASSQEGQSAGYTF. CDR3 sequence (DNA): TGCGCCAGCAGCCAAGAGGGCCAGAGCGCTGGCTACACCTTC.

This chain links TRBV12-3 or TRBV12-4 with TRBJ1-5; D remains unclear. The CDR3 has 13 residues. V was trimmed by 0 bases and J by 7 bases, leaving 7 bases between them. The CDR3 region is CASSLAFDQPQHF. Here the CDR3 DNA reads TGTGCCAGCAGTTTAGCGTTCGACCAGCCCCAGCATTTT.

CDR3 in amino acids: CASSLGGNTNEQFF. CDR3 in DNA: TGTGCCAGCAGCTTAGGGGGGAATACGAATGAGCAGTTCTTC. J is TRBJ2-1 and V is TRBV7-9; either TRBD1 or TRBD2 may fit D (5 bases each). Germline assignment: CDR1 SEHNR and CDR2 FQNEAQ (reference sequence). CDR3 length equals 14 residues. V was cut by 1 base and J by 7 bases, with 11 bases left in between. The full variable domain, in which reference TRBV7-9 and TRBJ2-1 provide the parts outside the CDR3, is DTGVSQNPRHKITKRGQNVTFRCDPISEHNRLYWYRQTLGQGPEFLTYFQNEAQLEKSRLLSDRFSAERPKGSFSTLEIQRTEQGDSAMYLCASSLGGNTNEQFFGPGTRLTVL.

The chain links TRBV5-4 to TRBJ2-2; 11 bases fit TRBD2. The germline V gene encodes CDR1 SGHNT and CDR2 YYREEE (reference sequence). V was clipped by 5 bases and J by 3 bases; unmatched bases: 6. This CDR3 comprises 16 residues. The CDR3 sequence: CASSTGLAADTGELFF. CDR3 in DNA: TGTGCCAGCAGTACGGGACTAGCGGCGGACACCGGGGAGCTGTTTTTT.

CDR3 bases: TGTGCCAGCAGCGTAGCAGGTTTTATGAACACTGAAGCTTTCTTT. It codes for CASSVAGFMNTEAFF. The V gene is TRBV9, the J gene TRBJ1-1; D unclear. The CDR3 is 15 amino acids. The germline V gene encodes CDR1 SGDLS and CDR2 YYNGEE. V lost 0 bases, J lost 0 bases, and 9 bases lay in between.

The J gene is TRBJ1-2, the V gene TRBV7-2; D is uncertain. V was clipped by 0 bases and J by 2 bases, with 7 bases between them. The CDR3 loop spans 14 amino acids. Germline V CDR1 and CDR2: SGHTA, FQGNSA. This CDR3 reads CASSLALGNYGYTF. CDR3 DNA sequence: TGTGCCAGCAGCTTAGCTTTGGGGAACTATGGCTACACCTTC.

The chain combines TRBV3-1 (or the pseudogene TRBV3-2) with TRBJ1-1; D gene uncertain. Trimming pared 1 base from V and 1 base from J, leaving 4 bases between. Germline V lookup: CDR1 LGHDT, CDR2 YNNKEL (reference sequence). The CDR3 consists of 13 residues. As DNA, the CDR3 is TGTGCCAGCAGCCAAGTGCGGAACACTGAAGCTTTCTTT. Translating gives CASSQVRNTEAFF.